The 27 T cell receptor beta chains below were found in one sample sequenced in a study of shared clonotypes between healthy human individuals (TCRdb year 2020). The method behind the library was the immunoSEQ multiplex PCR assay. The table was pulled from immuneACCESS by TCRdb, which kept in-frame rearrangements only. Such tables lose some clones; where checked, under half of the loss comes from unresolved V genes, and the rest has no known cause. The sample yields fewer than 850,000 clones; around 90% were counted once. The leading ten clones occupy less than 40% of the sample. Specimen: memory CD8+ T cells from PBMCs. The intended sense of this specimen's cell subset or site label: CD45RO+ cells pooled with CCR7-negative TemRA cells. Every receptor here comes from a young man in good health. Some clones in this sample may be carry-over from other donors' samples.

CDR3 in DNA: TGTGCCAGCAGTGCCTCACAGGGGCCAAAGACCTACGAGCAGTACTTC. Its translation is CASSASQGPKTYEQYF. The V and J genes are TRBV27 and TRBJ2-7; 7 bases are shared with TRBD1. Germline-derived CDR1 and CDR2 are MNHEY and SMNVEV (reference sequence). V gave up 5 bases and J gave up 2 bases; unmatched junction bases: 12. CDR3 length equals 16 residues.

This chain's CDR3 is CASSRREGNGELFF. CDR3 DNA: TGTGCCAGCAGTCGGCGGGAGGGTAACGGGGAGCTGTTTTTT. The V and J genes are TRBV6-6 and TRBJ2-2; the match to TRBD2 covers 9 bases. The trim removed 5 bases at V and 7 bases at J, leaving 5 bases unmatched. The CDR3 is made up of 14 amino acids. CDR1 and CDR2 from the germline V gene are MNHNY and SVGAGI (reference sequence).

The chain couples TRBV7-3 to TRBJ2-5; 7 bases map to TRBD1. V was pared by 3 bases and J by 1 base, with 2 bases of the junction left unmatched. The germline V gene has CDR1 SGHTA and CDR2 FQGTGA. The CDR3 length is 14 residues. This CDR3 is CASSLNRGQETQYF. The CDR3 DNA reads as TGTGCCAGCAGCTTGAACAGGGGCCAAGAGACCCAGTACTTC.

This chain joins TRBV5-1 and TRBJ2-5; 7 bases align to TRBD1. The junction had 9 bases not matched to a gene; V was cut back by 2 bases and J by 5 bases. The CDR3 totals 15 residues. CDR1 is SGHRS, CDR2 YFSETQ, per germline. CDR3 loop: CASSFSRGWRETQYF. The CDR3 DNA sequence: TGCGCCAGCAGCTTTAGCAGGGGGTGGAGGGAGACCCAGTACTTC. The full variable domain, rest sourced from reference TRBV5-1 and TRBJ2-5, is KAGVTQTPRYLIKTRGQQVTLSCSPISGHRSVSWYQQTPGQGLQFLFEYFSETQRNKGNFPGRFSGRQFSNSRSEMNVSTLELGDSALYLCASSFSRGWRETQYFGPGTRLLVL.

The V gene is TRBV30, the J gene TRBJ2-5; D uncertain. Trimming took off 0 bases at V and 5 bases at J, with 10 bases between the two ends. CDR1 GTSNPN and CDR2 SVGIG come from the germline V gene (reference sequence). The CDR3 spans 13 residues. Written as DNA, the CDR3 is TGTGCCTGGAGTGTACTTGGTAGGGAGACCCAGTACTTC. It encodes CAWSVLGRETQYF.

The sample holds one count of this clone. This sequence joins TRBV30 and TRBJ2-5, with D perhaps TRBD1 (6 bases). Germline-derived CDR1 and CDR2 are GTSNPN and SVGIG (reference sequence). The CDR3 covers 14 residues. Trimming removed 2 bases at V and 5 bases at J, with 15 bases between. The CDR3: CAWSPGVAGETQYF. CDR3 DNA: TGTGCCTGGAGTCCAGGGGTTGCTGGTGAGACCCAGTACTTC.

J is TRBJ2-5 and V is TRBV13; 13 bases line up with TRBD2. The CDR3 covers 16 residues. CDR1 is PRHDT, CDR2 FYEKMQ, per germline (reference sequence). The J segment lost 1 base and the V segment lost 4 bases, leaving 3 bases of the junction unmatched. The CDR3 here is CASSSRLAGGQETQYF. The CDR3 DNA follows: TGTGCCAGCAGCTCCCGACTAGCGGGAGGCCAAGAGACCCAGTACTTC.

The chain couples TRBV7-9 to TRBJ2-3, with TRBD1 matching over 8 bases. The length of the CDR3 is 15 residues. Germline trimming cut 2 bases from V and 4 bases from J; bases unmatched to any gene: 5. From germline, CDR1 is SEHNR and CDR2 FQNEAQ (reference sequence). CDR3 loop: CASSLKQGVADTQYF. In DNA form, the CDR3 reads TGTGCCAGCAGCTTAAAACAGGGGGTAGCAGATACGCAGTATTTT.

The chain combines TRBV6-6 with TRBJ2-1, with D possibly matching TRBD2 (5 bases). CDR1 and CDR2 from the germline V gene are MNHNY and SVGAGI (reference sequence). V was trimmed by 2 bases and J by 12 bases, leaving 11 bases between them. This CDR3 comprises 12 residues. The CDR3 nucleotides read TGTGCCAGCAGTTACGGAGAGGGCAGGCAGTTCTTC. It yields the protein CASSYGEGRQFF.

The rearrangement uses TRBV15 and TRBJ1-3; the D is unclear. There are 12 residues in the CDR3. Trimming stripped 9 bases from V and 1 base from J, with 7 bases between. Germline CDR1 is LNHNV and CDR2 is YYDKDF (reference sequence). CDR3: CATRQSGNTIYF. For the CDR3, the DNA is TGTGCCACTAGGCAATCTGGAAACACCATATATTTT.

The CDR3 is CASSHPLYNEQFF. Written as DNA, the CDR3 is TGTGCCAGCAGCCATCCCCTTTACAATGAGCAGTTCTTC. V is TRBV7-3 and J is TRBJ2-1; D uncertain. This CDR3 spans 13 amino acids. The germline CDR1 and CDR2 sequences are SGHTA and FQGTGA. The V end was cut by 5 bases, the J end by 4 bases, with 9 bases between. Supplemented by reference TRBV7-3 and TRBJ2-1, the full variable domain reads GAGVSQTPSNKVTEKGKYVELRCDPISGHTALYWYRQSLGQGPEFLIYFQGTGAADDSGLPNDRFFAVRPEGSVSTLKIQRTERGDSAVYLCASSHPLYNEQFFGPGTRLTVL.

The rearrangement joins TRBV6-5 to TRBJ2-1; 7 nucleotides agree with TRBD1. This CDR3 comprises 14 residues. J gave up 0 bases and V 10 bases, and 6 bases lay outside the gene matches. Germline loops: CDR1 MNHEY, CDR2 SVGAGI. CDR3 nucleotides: TGTGCCACCCGCGCAGGGGGCTCCTACAATGAGCAGTTCTTC. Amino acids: CATRAGGSYNEQFF.

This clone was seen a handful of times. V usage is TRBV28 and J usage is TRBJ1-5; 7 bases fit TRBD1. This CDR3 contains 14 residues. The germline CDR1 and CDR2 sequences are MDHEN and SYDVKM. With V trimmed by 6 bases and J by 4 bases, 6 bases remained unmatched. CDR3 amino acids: CASSSQGGNQPQHF. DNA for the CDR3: TGTGCCAGCAGCTCCCAGGGGGGGAATCAGCCCCAGCATTTT.

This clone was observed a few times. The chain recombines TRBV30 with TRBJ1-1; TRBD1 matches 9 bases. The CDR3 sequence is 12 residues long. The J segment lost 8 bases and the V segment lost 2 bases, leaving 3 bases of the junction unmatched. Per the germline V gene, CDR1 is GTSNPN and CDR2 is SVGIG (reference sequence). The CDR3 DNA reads TGTGCCTGGAGTCTTGGACAGGGGGAAGCTTTCTTT. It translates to CAWSLGQGEAFF.

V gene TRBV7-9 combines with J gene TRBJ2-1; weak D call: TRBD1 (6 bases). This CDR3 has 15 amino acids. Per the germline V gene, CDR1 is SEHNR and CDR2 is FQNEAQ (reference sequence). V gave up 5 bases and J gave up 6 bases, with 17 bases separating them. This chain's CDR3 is CASSPVMGAANEQFF. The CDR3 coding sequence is TGTGCCAGCAGCCCCGTTATGGGGGCCGCCAATGAGCAGTTCTTC.

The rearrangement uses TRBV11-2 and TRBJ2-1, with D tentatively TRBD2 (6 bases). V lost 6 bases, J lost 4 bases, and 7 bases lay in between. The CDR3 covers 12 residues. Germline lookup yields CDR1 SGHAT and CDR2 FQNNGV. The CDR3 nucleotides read TGTGCCAGCAGGGGGGGTTACAATGAGCAGTTCTTC. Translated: CASRGGYNEQFF.

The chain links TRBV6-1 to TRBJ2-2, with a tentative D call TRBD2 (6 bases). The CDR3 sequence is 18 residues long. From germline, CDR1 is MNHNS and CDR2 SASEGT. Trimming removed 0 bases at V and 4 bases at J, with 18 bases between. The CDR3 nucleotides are TGTGCCAGCAGTGAAGCGTATTGGAGGGAGACGGGCACCGGGGAGCTGTTTTTT. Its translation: CASSEAYWRETGTGELFF.

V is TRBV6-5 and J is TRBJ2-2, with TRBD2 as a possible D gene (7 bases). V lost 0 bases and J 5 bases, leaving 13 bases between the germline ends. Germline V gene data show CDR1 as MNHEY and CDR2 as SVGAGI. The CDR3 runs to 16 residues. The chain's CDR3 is CASSYSAGARTGELFF. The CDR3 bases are TGTGCCAGCAGTTACTCCGCGGGGGCTCGAACCGGGGAGCTGTTTTTT.

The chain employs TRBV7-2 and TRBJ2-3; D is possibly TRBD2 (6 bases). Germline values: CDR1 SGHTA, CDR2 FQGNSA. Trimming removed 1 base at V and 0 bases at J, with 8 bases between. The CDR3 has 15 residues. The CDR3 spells CASSLGGASTDTQYF. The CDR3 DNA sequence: TGTGCCAGCAGCTTAGGCGGGGCTAGCACAGATACGCAGTATTTT.

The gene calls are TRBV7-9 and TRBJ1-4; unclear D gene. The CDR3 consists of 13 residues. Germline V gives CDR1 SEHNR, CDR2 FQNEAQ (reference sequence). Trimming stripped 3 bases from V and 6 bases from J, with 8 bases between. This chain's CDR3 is CASSLSSDEKLFF. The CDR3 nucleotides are TGTGCCAGCAGCTTGAGCAGCGATGAAAAACTGTTTTTT.

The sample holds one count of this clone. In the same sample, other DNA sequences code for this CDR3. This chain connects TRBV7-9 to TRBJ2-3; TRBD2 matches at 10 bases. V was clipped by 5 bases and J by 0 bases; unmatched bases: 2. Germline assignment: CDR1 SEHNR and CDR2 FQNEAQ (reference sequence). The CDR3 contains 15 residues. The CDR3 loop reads CASSTTSGSTDTQYF. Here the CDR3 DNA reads TGTGCCAGCAGCACGACTAGCGGGAGCACAGATACGCAGTATTTT.

Written as DNA, the CDR3 is TGTGCCAGCCATGGGCCAAGGGGGCACACTGAAGCTTTCTTT. The encoded protein is CASHGPRGHTEAFF. The V gene is TRBV27, the J gene TRBJ1-1; 7 positions match TRBD1. Germline trimming cut 8 bases from V and 3 bases from J; bases unmatched to any gene: 9. This CDR3 comprises 14 residues. Germline CDR1 MNHEY, CDR2 SMNVEV (reference sequence).

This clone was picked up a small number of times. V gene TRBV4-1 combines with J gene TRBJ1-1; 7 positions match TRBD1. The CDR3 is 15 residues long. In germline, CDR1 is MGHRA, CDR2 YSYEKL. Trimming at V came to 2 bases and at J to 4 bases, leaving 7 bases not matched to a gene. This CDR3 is CASSQRQGGATEAFF. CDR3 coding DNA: TGCGCCAGCAGCCAAAGGCAAGGGGGCGCCACTGAAGCTTTCTTT.

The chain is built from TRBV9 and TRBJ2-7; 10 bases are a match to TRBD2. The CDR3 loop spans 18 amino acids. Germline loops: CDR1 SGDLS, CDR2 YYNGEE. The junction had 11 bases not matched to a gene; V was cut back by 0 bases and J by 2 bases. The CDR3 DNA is TGTGCCAGCAGCGTAGGGACTAGCGGTACCTTTGGGACCTACGAGCAGTACTTC. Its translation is CASSVGTSGTFGTYEQYF.

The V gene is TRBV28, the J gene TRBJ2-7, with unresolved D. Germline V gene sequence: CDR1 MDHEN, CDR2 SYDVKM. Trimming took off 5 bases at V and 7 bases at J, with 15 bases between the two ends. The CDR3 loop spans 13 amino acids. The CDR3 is CASSHGTPREQYF. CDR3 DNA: TGTGCCAGCAGTCATGGTACCCCGAGGGAGCAGTACTTC.

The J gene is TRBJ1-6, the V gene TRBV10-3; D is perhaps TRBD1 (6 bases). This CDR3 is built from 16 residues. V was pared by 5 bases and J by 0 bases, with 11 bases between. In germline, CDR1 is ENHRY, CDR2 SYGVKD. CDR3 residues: CAISQTGSSYNSPLHF. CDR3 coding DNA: TGTGCCATCAGTCAGACAGGAAGCTCCTATAATTCACCCCTCCACTTT.

The CDR3: CASIRGRVTDTQYF. The CDR3 nucleotides are TGCGCCAGCATACGGGGGAGGGTCACAGATACGCAGTATTTT. V gene TRBV5-1 combines with J gene TRBJ2-3; 7 bases line up with TRBD2. After removal of 6 bases from V and 2 bases from J, the junction contained 6 bases not matched to a gene. Germline CDR1 SGHRS, CDR2 YFSETQ. The CDR3 covers 14 residues.